The 12 T cell receptor beta chains below were found in one sample sequenced in a study of ipilimumab plus nivolumab after autologous stem cell transplantation. Clones were sequenced by immunoSEQ multiplex PCR, and TCRdb holds only the in-frame ones, with some missing. The sample lists tens of thousands of clones; under 85% were seen once. The sample was PBMCs, taken in a trial of ipilimumab plus nivolumab as post-transplant consolidation. These receptors originate from a male donor with diffuse large B-cell lymphoma.

V and J are TRBV21-1 and TRBJ1-2; the table's D gene call, TRBD1, was not cross checked with the DNA. TRBV21-1 has pseudogene status. This CDR3 is built from 16 residues. The chain's CDR3 is CASSKKMDRGCYGYTF. CDR3 nucleotides: TGTGCCAGCAGCAAAAAGATGGACAGGGGTTGCTATGGCTACACCTTC.

The chain employs TRBV15 and TRBJ2-2, with 7 bases identical to TRBD2. V dropped 3 bases and J dropped 6; count of bases not matched to a gene: 4. The germline gives CDR1 LNHNV, CDR2 YYDKDF (reference sequence). This CDR3 has 14 amino acids. CDR3 sequence reads: CATSRGGVAGELFF. Here the CDR3 DNA reads TGTGCCACCAGCAGGGGAGGGGTTGCCGGGGAGCTGTTTTTT.

The chain uses TRBV7-2 and TRBJ2-6; D is ambiguous. Looked up from germline, CDR1 is SGHTA and CDR2 is FQGNSA. There are 15 residues in the CDR3. The ends were cut back, 3 bases at V and 1 base at J, with 7 bases in the middle. CDR3 in amino acids: CASSFGASGANVLTF. CDR3 nucleotide sequence: TGTGCCAGCAGCTTCGGAGCATCTGGGGCCAACGTCCTGACTTTC. Based on the CDR3 plus reference TRBV7-2 and TRBJ2-6, the full variable domain is GAGVSQSPSNKVTEKGKDVELRCDPISGHTALYWYRQSLGQGLEFLIYFQGNSAPDKSGLPSDRFSAERTGGSVSTLTIQRTQQEDSAVYLCASSFGASGANVLTFGAGSRLTVL.

The chain couples TRBV7-9 to TRBJ2-2; 10 bases match TRBD1. Germline V CDR1 and CDR2: SEHNR, FQNEAQ (reference sequence). The trim removed 6 bases at V and 6 bases at J, leaving 10 bases unmatched. CDR3 size: 16 residues. CDR3 nucleotides: TGTGCCAGCAGTCTAATGGGACAGGGGATTGCCGGGGAGCTGTTTTTT. It is translated as CASSLMGQGIAGELFF. The variable domain in full, completed from reference TRBV7-9 and TRBJ2-2, reads DTGVSQNPRHKITKRGQNVTFRCDPISEHNRLYWYRQTLGQGPEFLTYFQNEAQLEKSRLLSDRFSAERPKGSFSTLEIQRTEQGDSAMYLCASSLMGQGIAGELFFGEGSRLTVL.

This clone appeared a few times. The chain employs TRBV19 and TRBJ1-2; no firm D call. The germline gives CDR1 LNHDA, CDR2 SQIVND (reference sequence). V was pared by 0 bases and J by 6 bases, with 14 bases between. CDR3 length equals 15 residues. CDR3 protein: CASSIDAQPRNGYTF. In nucleotides, the CDR3 is TGTGCCAGTAGTATAGATGCACAGCCCAGGAATGGCTACACCTTC.

The chain couples TRBV4-3 to TRBJ1-3; D is perhaps TRBD1 (6 bases). V shed 1 base and J shed 8 bases, with 12 bases lying between them. The CDR3 runs 14 residues. In germline, CDR1 is LGHNA, CDR2 YSLEER. Written as DNA, the CDR3 is TGCGCCAGCAGCCAAGTAACAGGGAGGGACACCATATATTTT. Protein sequence: CASSQVTGRDTIYF.

On this clone: The same CDR3 also results from other DNA sequences found in this sample. The CDR3 region is CASSLAGGPSDTQYF. The CDR3 DNA follows: TGCGCCAGCAGCCTAGCGGGGGGGCCTTCAGATACGCAGTATTTT. This chain joins TRBV5-1 and TRBJ2-3, with TRBD2 matching 12 bases. Germline V CDR1 and CDR2: SGHRS, YFSETQ. The CDR3 is 15 residues long. V lost 4 bases to trimming and J lost 4 bases; unmatched junction nucleotides: 4.

The chain joins TRBV13 to TRBJ2-5; the match to TRBD2 covers 10 bases. Germline lookup yields CDR1 PRHDT and CDR2 FYEKMQ (reference sequence). This CDR3 has 16 residues. J was trimmed by 3 bases and V by 3 bases; bases with no gene match: 7. CDR3 sequence: CASSFKRGGLEETQYF. The CDR3 nucleotides read TGTGCCAGCAGCTTCAAGCGGGGGGGCCTGGAAGAGACCCAGTACTTC.

The J gene is TRBJ2-1, the V gene TRBV19, with 10 bases lining up with TRBD1. The CDR3 extends over 15 amino acids. V dropped 7 bases and J dropped 6; count of bases not matched to a gene: 9. Germline CDR1 LNHDA, CDR2 SQIVND (reference sequence). CDR3 DNA sequence: TGTGCCAGTACCGATCCCGGGACAGGGGTCAATGAGCAGTTCTTC. Translating gives CASTDPGTGVNEQFF.

This chain links TRBV4-1 with TRBJ1-1; D possibly corresponds to TRBD1 (5 bases). From germline, CDR1 is MGHRA and CDR2 YSYEKL. CDR3 length equals 15 residues. V was pared by 0 bases and J by 6 bases, with 14 bases between. This chain's CDR3 is CASSQEQGARSEAFF. The CDR3 DNA follows: TGCGCCAGCAGCCAAGAACAAGGGGCGCGATCTGAAGCTTTCTTT.

The chain couples TRBV19 to TRBJ1-4; D is undetermined. Germline CDR1 and CDR2: LNHDA and SQIVND (reference sequence). The CDR3 covers 13 residues. V was cut by 2 bases and J by 6 bases, with 7 bases left in between. The CDR3 DNA sequence: TGTGCCAGTAGTATAAGTTTGGATGAAAAACTGTTTTTT. Protein product: CASSISLDEKLFF.

This clone was observed a single time. V gene TRBV7-9 combines with J gene TRBJ2-5; D uncertain. Germline V gives CDR1 SEHNR, CDR2 FQNEAQ (reference sequence). The CDR3 contains 13 residues. Trimming cost V 1 base and J 1 base, with 4 bases left between them. The CDR3 coding sequence is TGTGCCAGCAGCTTAGTACCCCAAGAGACCCAGTACTTC. Amino acid sequence: CASSLVPQETQYF.